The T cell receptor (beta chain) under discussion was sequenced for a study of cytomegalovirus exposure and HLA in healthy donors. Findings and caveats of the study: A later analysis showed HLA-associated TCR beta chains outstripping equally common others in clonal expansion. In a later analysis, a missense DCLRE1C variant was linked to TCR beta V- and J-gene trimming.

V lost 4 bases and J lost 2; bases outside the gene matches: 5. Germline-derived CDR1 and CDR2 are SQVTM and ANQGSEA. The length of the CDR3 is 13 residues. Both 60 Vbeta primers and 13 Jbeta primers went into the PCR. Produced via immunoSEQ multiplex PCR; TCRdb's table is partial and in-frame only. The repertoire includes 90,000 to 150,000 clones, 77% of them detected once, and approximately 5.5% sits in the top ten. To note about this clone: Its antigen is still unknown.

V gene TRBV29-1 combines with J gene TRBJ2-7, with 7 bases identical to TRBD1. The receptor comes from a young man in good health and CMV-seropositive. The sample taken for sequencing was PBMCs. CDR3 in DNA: TGCAGCGTTGCAGGGACAGATACCTACGAGCAGTACTTC. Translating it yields CSVAGTDTYEQYF.